This entry is about one TCR beta chain. The sample belongs to a study of patients and donors after allogeneic stem cell transplantation. Trimming shortened V by 1 base and J by 5 bases, and 8 bases separated the two germline ends. The CDR3 consists of 13 residues. Germline assignment: CDR1 MNHEY and CDR2 SVGAGI. MiXCR, applied by TCRdb to the RT-PCR reads, yields one record per CDR3 protein. The sample carries 150,000 to 250,000 distinct CDR3 sequences, less than 45% recorded once. The chain uses TRBV6-5 and TRBJ1-1; D ambiguous. Sequencing input: blood, either unsorted or a sorted T cell fraction (not recorded which). The source is a human donor who was either an allogeneic HSCT recipient or a stem cell or donor lymphocyte infusion donor (not recorded which). It is not recorded whose cells these are; they may come from a transplant donor. CDR3 in DNA: TGTGCCAGCAGTTACTTAGAGGAGACTGAAGCTTTCTTT. It codes for CASSYLEETEAFF.